The 23 T cell receptor beta chains presented below share a single source sample, sequenced in a study of shared clonotypes between healthy human individuals. Generated by immunoSEQ multiplex PCR, the TCRdb table keeps only in-frame clones and is missing some. Found here are some 450,000 clones, 60% to 80% of them singletons; the top ten hold around 12%. Sequenced input: PBMCs. These TCRs come from a woman in her 40s in good health. Some clones in this sample may be carry-over from other donors' samples.

The chain uses TRBV7-6 and TRBJ2-1, with D tentatively TRBD1 or TRBD2 (6 bases each). The CDR3 has 13 residues. The V end lost 6 bases, the J end lost 6 bases, and 12 bases lay between the germline ends. Germline-derived CDR1 and CDR2 are SGHVS and FNYEAQ. In DNA, the CDR3 is TGTGCCAGCAGTCCCGGGGGCGGCAATGAGCAGTTCTTC. Residues: CASSPGGGNEQFF.

The rearrangement uses TRBV11-2 and TRBJ2-1; 12 positions agree with TRBD2. V lost 4 bases, J lost 4 bases, and 5 bases stayed unmatched. This CDR3 comprises 16 residues. Per the germline V gene, CDR1 is SGHAT and CDR2 is FQNNGV. In nucleotides, the CDR3 is TGTGCCAGCAGCTCTACCACTAGCGGGGGGTACAATGAGCAGTTCTTC. The encoded protein is CASSSTTSGGYNEQFF.

The rearrangement joins TRBV13 to TRBJ2-7, with 9 bases that match TRBD2. V was clipped by 3 bases and J by 2 bases; unmatched bases: 2. This CDR3 region has 14 residues. CDR1 PRHDT and CDR2 FYEKMQ come from the germline V gene (reference sequence). CDR3 amino acids: CASSFSGRTYEQYF. For the CDR3, the DNA is TGTGCCAGCAGCTTTAGCGGGAGAACCTACGAGCAGTACTTC.

The table lists this clone with a few counts. V gene TRBV5-1 combines with J gene TRBJ1-1, with TRBD1 as a possible D gene (6 bases). The germline V gene has CDR1 SGHRS and CDR2 YFSETQ. Trimming pared 4 bases from V and 0 bases from J, leaving 13 bases between. CDR3 length: 15 residues. CDR3 DNA sequence: TGCGCCAGCAGCCCTCCGGGGGCCATGAACACTGAAGCTTTCTTT. Its protein product is CASSPPGAMNTEAFF.

This chain connects TRBV5-1 to TRBJ1-3; 10 bases fit TRBD1. The V segment lost 3 bases and the J segment 4 bases; nucleotides outside the gene matches: 4. Germline V CDR1 and CDR2: SGHRS, YFSETQ. The CDR3 totals 15 residues. Here the CDR3 DNA reads TGCGCCAGCAGCTCGGGACAGGGGATCGGAAACACCATATATTTT. Protein: CASSSGQGIGNTIYF. Combining the CDR3 with reference TRBV5-1 and TRBJ1-3 gives the whole variable domain KAGVTQTPRYLIKTRGQQVTLSCSPISGHRSVSWYQQTPGQGLQFLFEYFSETQRNKGNFPGRFSGRQFSNSRSEMNVSTLELGDSALYLCASSSGQGIGNTIYFGEGSWLTVV.

A note on this clone: It is likely a read error: a sequence one base away is far more abundant. The same CDR3 also results from other DNA sequences found in this sample. This sequence joins TRBV4-1 and TRBJ2-7; 8 nucleotides match TRBD2. Germline V CDR1 and CDR2: MGHRA, YSYEKL. The CDR3 has 15 residues. The V gene end was trimmed by 6 bases and the J gene end by 3 bases; junction bases not matched to a gene: 10. The CDR3 region is CASSPVGRADYEQYF. The CDR3 DNA reads TGCGCCAGCAGTCCAGTCGGGAGGGCCGACTACGAGCAGTACTTC.

V and J are TRBV28 and TRBJ1-5; 10 nucleotides align to TRBD1. After removal of 0 bases from V and 6 bases from J, the junction contained 8 bases not matched to a gene. This CDR3 region has 17 residues. Germline CDR1 MDHEN, CDR2 SYDVKM. CDR3 protein: CASSLWVGQGMSQPQHF. CDR3 DNA sequence: TGTGCCAGCAGTTTATGGGTGGGACAGGGGATGAGTCAGCCCCAGCATTTT.

This chain connects TRBV10-2 to TRBJ2-3; 12 bases agree with TRBD2. The CDR3 loop spans 18 amino acids. Germline values: CDR1 WSHSY, CDR2 SAAADI. V lost 2 bases, J lost 6 bases, and 12 bases stayed unmatched. CDR3 DNA: TGCGCCAGCAGTGAGGTGGGACTAGCGGGCCCTGCACGGGATACGCAGTATTTT. Its translation is CASSEVGLAGPARDTQYF.

Points on this clone: The same CDR3 arises from other DNA sequences in this sample as well. This chain links TRBV29-1 with TRBJ2-5, with no clear D. The CDR3 totals 12 residues. Germline V gene lookup returns CDR1 SQVTM and CDR2 ANQGSEA. Trimming removed 4 bases from V and 2 bases from J, with 8 bases in between. CDR3 DNA sequence: TGCAGCGTTGCTTTGGAGCAAGAGACCCAGTACTTC. Translated, it gives CSVALEQETQYF.

The chain recombines TRBV5-5 with TRBJ2-7, with D unresolved. The CDR3 has 13 residues. Germline V lookup: CDR1 SGHKS, CDR2 YYEKEE (reference sequence). The V gene lost 4 bases and the J gene lost 2 bases, with 10 bases spanning the gap. CDR3 bases: TGTGCCAGCAGCCTGGACGGTGCCTACGAGCAGTACTTC. Translated: CASSLDGAYEQYF.

V and J are TRBV5-5 and TRBJ1-5; TRBD1 agrees at 7 bases. This CDR3 is built from 16 residues. V gave up 2 bases and J gave up 0 bases; unmatched junction bases: 5. The germline gives CDR1 SGHKS, CDR2 YYEKEE (reference sequence). In nucleotides, the CDR3 is TGTGCCAGCAGCTTTGGGACAGTTTATAGCAATCAGCCCCAGCATTTT. Protein product: CASSFGTVYSNQPQHF.

A note on this clone: Other nucleotide sequences in the sample specify the same CDR3. The CDR3 region has the DNA TGTGCCAGCAGCTTGGTTGGAGAGACCCAGTACTTC. Translation gives CASSLVGETQYF. The J gene is TRBJ2-5, the V gene TRBV5-4; D unclear. V lost 0 bases and J 4 bases, leaving 4 bases between the germline ends. The germline V gene encodes CDR1 SGHNT and CDR2 YYREEE (reference sequence). This CDR3 has 12 amino acids.

The V gene is TRBV25-1, the J gene TRBJ2-1; D might be TRBD2 (5 bases). The germline V gene encodes CDR1 MGHDK and CDR2 SYGVNS. V lost 1 base, J lost 0 bases, and 10 bases lay in between. CDR3 length equals 16 residues. DNA of the CDR3: TGTGCCAGCAGTGAATCGGGGTTGGGCTCCTACAATGAGCAGTTCTTC. This gives the protein CASSESGLGSYNEQFF.

This chain links TRBV5-6 with TRBJ2-1; tentative D call: TRBD2 (5 bases). In germline, CDR1 is SGHDT, CDR2 YYEEEE. Between the trimmed V and J ends, which lost 4 bases and 0 bases, there was a span of 8 bases. The CDR3 spans 14 residues. CDR3 nucleotide sequence: TGTGCCAGCAGCCTAGCTGGCTCCTACAATGAGCAGTTCTTC. Translated: CASSLAGSYNEQFF.

CDR3 nucleotide sequence: TGCGCCAGCTCCTTAGGGACTAGCGGGAACACCGGGGAGCTGTTTTTT. As protein: CASSLGTSGNTGELFF. V and J are TRBV5-1 and TRBJ2-2; 11 nucleotides agree with TRBD2. From germline, CDR1 is SGHRS and CDR2 YFSETQ. CDR3 length equals 16 residues. Germline trimming cut 7 bases from V and 1 base from J; bases unmatched to any gene: 6.

V and J are TRBV4-1 and TRBJ2-7; D is unclear. V lost 1 base and J lost 3, with 13 bases in between. The CDR3 covers 15 residues. Per the germline V gene, CDR1 is MGHRA and CDR2 is YSYEKL. The CDR3 loop is CASSQAPTAGYEQYF. CDR3 coding DNA: TGCGCCAGCAGCCAAGCACCTACGGCCGGCTACGAGCAGTACTTC.

The chain has TRBV7-2 and TRBJ1-4; D ambiguous. Per germline, CDR1 SGHTA and CDR2 FQGNSA. The V end was cut by 3 bases, the J end by 2 bases, with 7 bases between. CDR3 length equals 14 residues. CDR3 nucleotide sequence: TGTGCCAGCAGCTTCGCTGGGACTAATGAAAAACTGTTTTTT. Translating gives CASSFAGTNEKLFF.

The chain couples TRBV2 to TRBJ2-5; D ambiguous. Trimming cost V 3 bases and J 1 base, with 3 bases left between them. Germline CDR1 is SNHLY and CDR2 is FYNNEI. The CDR3 covers 12 residues. CDR3 amino acids: CASSDSQETQYF. In nucleotides, the CDR3 is TGTGCCAGCAGTGACAGCCAAGAGACCCAGTACTTC.

Comments on this clone: One base separates it from a far larger clone, so it is likely a read error. This rearrangement joins TRBV30 to TRBJ1-5, with D possibly TRBD1 on 5 matching bases. Germline CDR1 reads GTSNPN; CDR2 reads SVGIG (reference sequence). The length of the CDR3 is 14 residues. The CDR3 region is CARSIDSGNQPQHF. For the CDR3, the DNA is TGTGCCCGGAGTATCGACAGTGGCAATCAGCCCCAGCATTTT.

Turning to this clone: This sample includes further DNA sequences coding for the same CDR3. This chain links TRBV28 with TRBJ2-1, with D possibly TRBD1 on 5 matching bases. The V end lost 6 bases, the J end lost 4 bases, and 16 bases lay between the germline ends. Germline CDR1 reads MDHEN; CDR2 reads SYDVKM. CDR3 length: 15 amino acids. CDR3 protein: CASSRPAGLYNEQFF. In nucleotides, the CDR3 is TGTGCCAGCAGCCGTCCGGCAGGGCTATACAATGAGCAGTTCTTC.

This chain links TRBV5-1 with TRBJ2-1; D is unclear. Germline CDR1 and CDR2: SGHRS and YFSETQ. Trimming removed 0 bases from V and 5 bases from J, with 9 bases in between. This CDR3 has 14 amino acids. CDR3 protein: CASSLGRGDNEQFF. The CDR3 nucleotides are TGCGCCAGCAGCTTGGGGCGCGGAGACAATGAGCAGTTCTTC.

Comments on this clone: Only one base separates this from a far larger clonotype, so it likely reflects a read error. The same CDR3 also results from other DNA sequences found in this sample. V usage is TRBV10-2 and J usage is TRBJ2-1; 7 bases match TRBD2. Germline V CDR1 and CDR2: WSHSY, SAAADI. The J segment lost 13 bases and the V segment lost 6 bases, leaving 9 bases of the junction unmatched. CDR3 length: 12 amino acids. The CDR3 spells CASSKLAGVQFF. CDR3 sequence (DNA): TGCGCCAGCAGCAAACTGGCGGGAGTACAGTTCTTC.

This clone was recorded once. The chain employs TRBV9 and TRBJ1-1; 7 positions match TRBD1. The V gene's germline CDR1 is SGDLS and CDR2 YYNGEE. The ends lost 0 bases at V and 3 bases at J; junction bases unmatched: 8. The length of the CDR3 is 16 residues. The CDR3 nucleotides read TGTGCCAGCAGCGTAGGGCCAGGGGGTTGGGACACTGAAGCTTTCTTT. Amino acids: CASSVGPGGWDTEAFF.